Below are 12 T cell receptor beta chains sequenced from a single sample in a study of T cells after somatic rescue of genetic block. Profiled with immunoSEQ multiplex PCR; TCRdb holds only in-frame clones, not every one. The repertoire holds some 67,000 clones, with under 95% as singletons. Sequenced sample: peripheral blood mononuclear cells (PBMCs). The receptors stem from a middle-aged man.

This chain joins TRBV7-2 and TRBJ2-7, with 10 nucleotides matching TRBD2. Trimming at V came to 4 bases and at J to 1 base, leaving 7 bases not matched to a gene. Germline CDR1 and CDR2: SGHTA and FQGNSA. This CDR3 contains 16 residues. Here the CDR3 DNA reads TGTGCCAGCAGCTCGCCCCCTAGCGGGGGTTCCTACGAGCAGTACTTC. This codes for CASSSPPSGGSYEQYF.

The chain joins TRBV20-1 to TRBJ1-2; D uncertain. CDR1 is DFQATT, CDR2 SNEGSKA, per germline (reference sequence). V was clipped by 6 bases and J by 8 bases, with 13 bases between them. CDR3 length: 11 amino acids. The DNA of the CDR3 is TGCAGTGCGAGAAAAGGTCCGGGCTACACCTTC. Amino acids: CSARKGPGYTF.

CDR3 sequence: CAWSWDREAEKLFF. The CDR3 DNA is TGTGCCTGGAGCTGGGACAGGGAGGCTGAAAAACTGTTTTTT. The V and J genes are TRBV30 and TRBJ1-4, with 9 bases matching TRBD1. The CDR3 is made up of 14 amino acids. Trimming cost V 3 bases and J 7 bases; bases outside gene matches: 6. Germline V gene sequence: CDR1 GTSNPN, CDR2 SVGIG (reference sequence).

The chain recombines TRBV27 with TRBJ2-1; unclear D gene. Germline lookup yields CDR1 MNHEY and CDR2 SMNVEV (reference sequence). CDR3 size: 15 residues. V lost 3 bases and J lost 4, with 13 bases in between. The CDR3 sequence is CASSFSARLYNEQFF. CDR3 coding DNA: TGTGCCAGCAGTTTTTCGGCCCGCCTATACAATGAGCAGTTCTTC.

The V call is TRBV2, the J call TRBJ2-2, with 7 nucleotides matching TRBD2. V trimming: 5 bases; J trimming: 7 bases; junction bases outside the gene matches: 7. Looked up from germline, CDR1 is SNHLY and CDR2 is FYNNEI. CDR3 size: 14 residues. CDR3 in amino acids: CASSSTSVGGELFF. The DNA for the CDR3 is TGTGCCAGCAGTAGCACTAGCGTAGGCGGGGAGCTGTTTTTT.

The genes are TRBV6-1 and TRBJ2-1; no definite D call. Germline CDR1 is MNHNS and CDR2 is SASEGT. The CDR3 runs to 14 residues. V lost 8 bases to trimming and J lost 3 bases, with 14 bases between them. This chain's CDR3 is CASWSQDNYNEQFF. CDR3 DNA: TGTGCCAGCTGGAGTCAAGACAACTACAATGAGCAGTTCTTC.

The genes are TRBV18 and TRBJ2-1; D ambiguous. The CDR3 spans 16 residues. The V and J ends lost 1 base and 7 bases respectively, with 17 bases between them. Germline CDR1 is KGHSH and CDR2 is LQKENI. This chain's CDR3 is CASSPRSGQKLNEQFF. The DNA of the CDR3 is TGTGCCAGCTCACCACGGTCCGGCCAGAAACTAAATGAGCAGTTCTTC. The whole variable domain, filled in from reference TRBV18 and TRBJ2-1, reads NAGVMQNPRHLVRRRGQEARLRCSPMKGHSHVYWYRQLPEEGLKFMVYLQKENIIDESGMPKERFSAEFPKEGPSILRIQQVVRGDSAAYFCASSPRSGQKLNEQFFGPGTRLTVL.

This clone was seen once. The CDR3 here is CASSRPGQTGEQFF. The DNA for the CDR3 is TGTGCCAGCAGTCGCCCGGGACAGACGGGTGAGCAGTTCTTC. J is TRBJ2-1 and V is TRBV28; TRBD1 matches at 7 bases. Per the germline V gene, CDR1 is MDHEN and CDR2 is SYDVKM. J gave up 9 bases and V 5 bases, and 10 bases lay outside the gene matches. This CDR3 spans 14 amino acids. Variable domain in full (rest from reference TRBV28 and TRBJ2-1): DVKVTQSSRYLVKRTGEKVFLECVQDMDHENMFWYRQDPGLGLRLIYFSYDVKMKEKGDIPEGYSVSREKKERFSLILESASTNQTSMYLCASSRPGQTGEQFFGPGTRLTVL.

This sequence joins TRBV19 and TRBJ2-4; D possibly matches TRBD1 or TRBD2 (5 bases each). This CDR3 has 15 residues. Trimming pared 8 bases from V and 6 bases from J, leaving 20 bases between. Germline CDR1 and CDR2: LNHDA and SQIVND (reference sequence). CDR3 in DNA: TGTGCCAGTGGTGCCCCAGAGGGGCCCGGAAACATTCAGTACTTC. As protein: CASGAPEGPGNIQYF.

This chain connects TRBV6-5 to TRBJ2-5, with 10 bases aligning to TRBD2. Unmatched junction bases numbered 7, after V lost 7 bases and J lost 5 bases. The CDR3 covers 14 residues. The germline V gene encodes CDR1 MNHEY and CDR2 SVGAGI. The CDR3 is CASTWRGLAETQYF. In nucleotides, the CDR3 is TGTGCCAGCACCTGGCGGGGACTAGCGGAGACCCAGTACTTC.

The CDR3 loop reads CASSEGDAVWAQYF. The CDR3 DNA follows: TGTGCCAGCAGCGAGGGGGACGCAGTATGGGCCCAGTACTTC. This chain joins TRBV7-8 and TRBJ2-5; TRBD1 might be the D (6 bases). The CDR3 loop spans 14 amino acids. Germline V gene lookup returns CDR1 SGHVS and CDR2 FQNEAQ. The V gene lost 5 bases and the J gene lost 9 bases, with 19 bases spanning the gap. The full variable domain, with the rest looked up from reference TRBV7-8 and TRBJ2-5, is GAGVSQSPRYKVAKRGQDVALRCDPISGHVSLFWYQQALGQGPEFLTYFQNEAQLDKSGLPSDRFFAERPEGSVSTLKIQRTQQEDSAVYLCASSEGDAVWAQYFGPGTRLLVL.

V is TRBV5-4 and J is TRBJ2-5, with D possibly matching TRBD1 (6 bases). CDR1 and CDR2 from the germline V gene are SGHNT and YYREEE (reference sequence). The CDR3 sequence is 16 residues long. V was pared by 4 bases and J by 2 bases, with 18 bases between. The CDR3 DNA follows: TGTGCCAGCAGCAGCGGTGGGGGCAGGAAGCAAGAGACCCAGTACTTC. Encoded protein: CASSSGGGRKQETQYF.